This T cell receptor beta chain was retrieved from a study of Ad26.COV2.S vaccination and SARS-CoV-2 variants. Study overall: Enrollment placed the donor in the COV1001 Ad26.COV2.S trial arm. Findings of the study overall: Spike-specific TCR breadth in vaccine recipients exceeded that seen in placebo recipients.

Assay: immunoSEQ multiplex PCR; the TCRdb copy retains only in-frame clones and omits some. The table has about 250,000 clones, around 87% seen once. The CDR3 has 14 residues. Germline loops: CDR1 MNHEY, CDR2 SMNVEV (reference sequence). V gave up 4 bases and J gave up 0 bases, with 7 bases separating them. For this clone: Its antigen remains unidentified.

As for treatment: 15 to 20 received Ad26.COV2.S at low or high dose, single or two shots; about 5 received placebo; per-sample allocation not given. Sampling took place 63 days after the first vaccine or placebo injection. Whoever gave the sample was an adult aged 18-55 years in Boston. Immunization relied on an Ad26 vector, which expressed Wuhan-strain SARS-CoV-2 spike. The sample here was peripheral blood, taken in a trial of Ad26.COV2.S vaccine versus placebo. The sequence came from a person between 18 and 60 years old who received the Ad26.COV2.S COVID-19 vaccine or a placebo. The chain links TRBV27 to TRBJ1-5; D call uncertain. In DNA form, the CDR3 reads TGTGCCAGCAGTTATGGGGATAGCAATCAGCCCCAGCATTTT. Translated, it gives CASSYGDSNQPQHF.